The clone carrying this T cell receptor (beta chain) has a handful of counts. As yet, its antigen is unknown. Trimming cost V 5 bases and J 6 bases; bases outside gene matches: 13. Per the germline V gene, CDR1 is SGHTA and CDR2 is FQGNSA. The CDR3 sequence is 17 residues long. This specimen comes from a study of shared clonotypes between healthy human individuals. Study-wide points: Sharing of clonotypes among donors was expected to vary with sequencing depth.

Assay: immunoSEQ multiplex PCR; the TCRdb copy retains only in-frame clones and omits some. The sample holds fewer than 600,000 clones, less than 85% seen once. Source material: PBMCs. The chain combines TRBV7-2 with TRBJ2-7; 13 nucleotides align to TRBD2. The TCR comes from a woman between 40 and 50 years old in good health. Some clones in this sample may be carry-over from other donors' samples. The CDR3 bases are TGTGCCAGCAGCCGAACTAGCGGGAGGGCACTTCTGGGCGAGCAGTACTTC. This codes for CASSRTSGRALLGEQYF.